One sample yielded the 10 T cell receptor beta chains listed below, sequenced in a study of Ad26.COV2.S vaccination and SARS-CoV-2 variants. The table came from immunoSEQ multiplex PCR; TCRdb's copy has only in-frame clones and leaves some out. The sample has about 680,000 clones; roughly nine tenths are singletons. Treatment noted: around 19 received Ad26.COV2.S at low or high dose, single or two shots; roughly five received placebo; per-sample allocation not given. Sampling was done on day 63 after the first vaccine or placebo injection. The sample in question was peripheral blood, obtained in a trial of Ad26.COV2.S vaccine versus placebo. These receptors all stem from a person between 18 and 60 years old who received the Ad26.COV2.S COVID-19 vaccine or a placebo.

The V and J genes are TRBV30 and TRBJ1-2; D gene uncertain. Germline loops: CDR1 GTSNPN, CDR2 SVGIG (reference sequence). V gave up 3 bases and J gave up 3 bases, with 8 bases separating them. The CDR3 totals 12 residues. The CDR3 DNA reads TGTGCCTGGAGCCCGCTTTACTATGGCTACACCTTC. Its protein product is CAWSPLYYGYTF.

The J gene is TRBJ1-5, the V gene TRBV19; a possible D gene is TRBD1 (5 bases). Looked up from germline, CDR1 is LNHDA and CDR2 is SQIVND (reference sequence). The germline V and J ends were trimmed by 3 bases and 0 bases, with 9 bases remaining between them. This CDR3 has 15 residues. This CDR3 is CASSMTAYSNQPQHF. In nucleotides, the CDR3 is TGTGCCAGTAGTATGACAGCATATAGCAATCAGCCCCAGCATTTT. Together with reference TRBV19 and TRBJ1-5, the CDR3 gives the full variable domain: DGGITQSPKYLFRKEGQNVTLSCEQNLNHDAMYWYRQDPGQGLRLIYYSQIVNDFQKGDIAEGYSVSREKKESFPLTVTSAQKNPTAFYLCASSMTAYSNQPQHFGDGTRLSIL.

The chain employs TRBV9 and TRBJ2-5; D might be TRBD1 or TRBD2, each matching 5 bases. The CDR3 has 16 amino acids. CDR1 and CDR2 (germline): SGDLS, YYNGEE. Trimming removed 0 bases at V and 8 bases at J, with 20 bases between. CDR3: CASSVVAGDPPGTQYF. The CDR3 nucleotides read TGTGCCAGCAGCGTAGTGGCCGGGGACCCGCCTGGCACCCAGTACTTC.

This clone was detected once. The genes are TRBV5-4 and TRBJ2-5; D call uncertain. CDR1 and CDR2 (germline): SGHNT, YYREEE (reference sequence). V lost 4 bases to trimming and J lost 4 bases, with 11 bases between them. The CDR3 runs to 13 residues. The CDR3 DNA sequence: TGTGCCAGCAGCCCAACCTTAGGAGAGACCCAGTACTTC. It is translated as CASSPTLGETQYF.

The V gene is TRBV7-3, the J gene TRBJ2-3; D tentatively fits TRBD1 or TRBD2 (5 bases each). The germline CDR1 and CDR2 sequences are SGHTA and FQGTGA. This CDR3 is built from 14 residues. V was pared by 6 bases and J by 2 bases, with 12 bases between. Here the CDR3 reads CASRSMGVTDTQYF. The DNA for the CDR3 is TGTGCCAGCAGGTCAATGGGGGTCACAGATACGCAGTATTTT.

This chain's CDR3 is CASRTPGHSYQETQYF. The CDR3 DNA follows: TGTGCCAGCAGAACCCCGGGACACTCGTACCAAGAGACCCAGTACTTC. This chain connects TRBV14 to TRBJ2-5; D perhaps matches TRBD1 (6 bases). The germline gives CDR1 SGHDN, CDR2 FVKESK. Trimming pared 6 bases from V and 0 bases from J, leaving 17 bases between. The CDR3 covers 16 residues.

This clone has a single count. J is TRBJ1-1 and V is TRBV3-1 (or the pseudogene TRBV3-2), with 7 positions matching TRBD1. With 0 bases clipped from V and 0 bases from J, the junction kept 4 bases outside the gene matches. CDR1 is LGHDT, CDR2 YNNKEL, per germline (reference sequence). This CDR3 region has 16 residues. CDR3 residues: CASSQDGTVMNTEAFF. The CDR3 DNA reads as TGTGCCAGCAGCCAAGATGGGACAGTTATGAACACTGAAGCTTTCTTT.

V usage is TRBV12-3 or TRBV12-4 and J usage is TRBJ2-1; D is uncertain. There are 12 residues in the CDR3. Trimming removed 6 bases from V and 5 bases from J, with 8 bases in between. The DNA for the CDR3 is TGTGCCAGCAGGCCTACCCACAATGAGCAGTTCTTC. Translating gives CASRPTHNEQFF.

The gene calls are TRBV21-1 and TRBJ1-2; the D call TRBD1 from the table was never checked on the DNA. TRBV21-1 is marked as a pseudogene. The CDR3 length is 13 residues. The CDR3 here is CASSKQVSYGYTF. The CDR3 DNA follows: TGTGCCAGCAGCAAACAGGTCTCCTATGGCTACACCTTC.

Concerning this clone: Distinct nucleotide sequences in the sample also encode this CDR3. This chain's CDR3 is CAWSSGQPYQETQYF. The DNA of the CDR3 is TGTGCCTGGAGCTCCGGACAGCCGTACCAAGAGACCCAGTACTTC. The gene calls are TRBV30 and TRBJ2-5, with a weak D call TRBD1 (6 bases). The CDR3 runs 15 residues. Germline V lookup: CDR1 GTSNPN, CDR2 SVGIG (reference sequence). V lost 3 bases and J 0 bases, leaving 14 bases between the germline ends.